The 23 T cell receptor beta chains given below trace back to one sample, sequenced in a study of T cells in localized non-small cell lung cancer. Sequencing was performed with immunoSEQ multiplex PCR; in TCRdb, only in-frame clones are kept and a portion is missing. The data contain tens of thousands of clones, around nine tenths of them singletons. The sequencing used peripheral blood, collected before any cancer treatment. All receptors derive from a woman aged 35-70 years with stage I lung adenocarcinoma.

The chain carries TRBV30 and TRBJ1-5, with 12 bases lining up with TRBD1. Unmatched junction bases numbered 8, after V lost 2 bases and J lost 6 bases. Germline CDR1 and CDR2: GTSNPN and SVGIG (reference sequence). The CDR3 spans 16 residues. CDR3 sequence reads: CAWSTPGTGGPQPQHF. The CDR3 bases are TGTGCCTGGAGTACACCCGGGACAGGGGGCCCTCAGCCCCAGCATTTT.

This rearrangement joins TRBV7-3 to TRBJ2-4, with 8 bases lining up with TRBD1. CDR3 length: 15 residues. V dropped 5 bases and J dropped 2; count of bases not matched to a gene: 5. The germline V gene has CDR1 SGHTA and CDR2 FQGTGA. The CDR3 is CASSPRTGSKNIQYF. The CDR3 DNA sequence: TGTGCCAGCAGCCCTCGGACAGGGTCCAAAAACATTCAGTACTTC.

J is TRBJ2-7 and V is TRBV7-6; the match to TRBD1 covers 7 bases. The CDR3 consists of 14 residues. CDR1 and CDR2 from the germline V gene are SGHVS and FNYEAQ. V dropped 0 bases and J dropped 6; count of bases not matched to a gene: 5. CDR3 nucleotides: TGTGCCAGCAGCTTAGCCGGACAGGACGGCGAGCAGTACTTC. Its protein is CASSLAGQDGEQYF.

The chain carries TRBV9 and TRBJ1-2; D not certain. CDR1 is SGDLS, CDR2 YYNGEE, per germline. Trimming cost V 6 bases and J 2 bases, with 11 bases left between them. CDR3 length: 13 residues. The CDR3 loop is CASTLDTNYGYTF. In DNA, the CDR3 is TGTGCCAGCACCTTAGACACCAACTATGGCTACACCTTC.

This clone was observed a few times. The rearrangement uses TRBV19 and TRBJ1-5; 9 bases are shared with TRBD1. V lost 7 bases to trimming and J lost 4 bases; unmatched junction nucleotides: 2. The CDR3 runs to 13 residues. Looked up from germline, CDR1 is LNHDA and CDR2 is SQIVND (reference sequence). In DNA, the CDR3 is TGTGCCAGTAACAGGGGGCAAAATCAGCCCCAGCATTTT. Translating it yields CASNRGQNQPQHF. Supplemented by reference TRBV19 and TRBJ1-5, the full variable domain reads DGGITQSPKYLFRKEGQNVTLSCEQNLNHDAMYWYRQDPGQGLRLIYYSQIVNDFQKGDIAEGYSVSREKKESFPLTVTSAQKNPTAFYLCASNRGQNQPQHFGDGTRLSIL.

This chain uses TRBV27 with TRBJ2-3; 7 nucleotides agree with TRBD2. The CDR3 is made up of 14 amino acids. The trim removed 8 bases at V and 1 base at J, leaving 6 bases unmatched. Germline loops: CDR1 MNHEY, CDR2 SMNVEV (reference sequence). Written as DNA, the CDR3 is TGTGCCAGCGGGAGGGGAGTAGGCACAGATACGCAGTATTTT. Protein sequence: CASGRGVGTDTQYF.

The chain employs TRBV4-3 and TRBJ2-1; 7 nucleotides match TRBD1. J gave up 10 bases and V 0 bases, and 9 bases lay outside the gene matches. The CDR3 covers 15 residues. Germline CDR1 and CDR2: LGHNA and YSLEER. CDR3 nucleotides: TGCGCCAGCAGCCAAGAAAAGGGGACAGCGACAGAGCAGTTCTTC. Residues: CASSQEKGTATEQFF.

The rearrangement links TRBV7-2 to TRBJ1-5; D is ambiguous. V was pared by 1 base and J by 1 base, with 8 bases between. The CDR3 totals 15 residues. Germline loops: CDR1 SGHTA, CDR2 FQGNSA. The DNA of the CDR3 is TGTGCCAGCAGCTTAGGGGGATTAAGCAATCAGCCCCAGCATTTT. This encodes CASSLGGLSNQPQHF. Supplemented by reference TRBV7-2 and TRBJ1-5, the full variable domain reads GAGVSQSPSNKVTEKGKDVELRCDPISGHTALYWYRQSLGQGLEFLIYFQGNSAPDKSGLPSDRFSAERTGGSVSTLTIQRTQQEDSAVYLCASSLGGLSNQPQHFGDGTRLSIL.

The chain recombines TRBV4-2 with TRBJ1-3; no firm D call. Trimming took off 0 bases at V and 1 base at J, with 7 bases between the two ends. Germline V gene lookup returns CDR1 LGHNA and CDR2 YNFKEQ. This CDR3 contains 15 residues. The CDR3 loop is CASSQDPGSGNTIYF. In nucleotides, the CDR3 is TGTGCCAGCAGCCAAGATCCTGGGTCTGGAAACACCATATATTTT.

The CDR3 is CASTLNTAYNEQFF. The CDR3 DNA sequence: TGTGCCAGTACCCTAAACACAGCCTACAATGAGCAGTTCTTC. V gene TRBV19 combines with J gene TRBJ2-1; D is unclear. Trimming removed 7 bases at V and 2 bases at J, with 12 bases between. The CDR3 length is 14 residues. Germline V gives CDR1 LNHDA, CDR2 SQIVND (reference sequence).

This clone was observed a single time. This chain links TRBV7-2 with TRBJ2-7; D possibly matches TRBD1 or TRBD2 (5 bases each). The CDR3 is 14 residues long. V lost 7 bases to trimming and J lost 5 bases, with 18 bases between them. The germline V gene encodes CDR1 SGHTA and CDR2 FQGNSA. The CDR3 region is CASTLGDRGHEQYF. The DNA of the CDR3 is TGTGCCAGCACCCTCGGGGACCGCGGCCACGAGCAGTACTTC.

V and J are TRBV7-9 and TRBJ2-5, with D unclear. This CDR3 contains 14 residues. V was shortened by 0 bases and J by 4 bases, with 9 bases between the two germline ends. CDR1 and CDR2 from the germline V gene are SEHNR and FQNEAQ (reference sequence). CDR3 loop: CASSLAQSPETQYF. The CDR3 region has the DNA TGTGCCAGCAGCTTAGCCCAGTCCCCAGAGACCCAGTACTTC.

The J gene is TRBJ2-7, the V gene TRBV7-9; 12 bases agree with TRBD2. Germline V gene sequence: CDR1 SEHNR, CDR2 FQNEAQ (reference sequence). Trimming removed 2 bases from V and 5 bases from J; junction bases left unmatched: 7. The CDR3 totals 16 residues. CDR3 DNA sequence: TGTGCCAGCAGCTTAATTCTAGCGGGGGGGTCTGACGAGCAGTACTTC. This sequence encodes CASSLILAGGSDEQYF.

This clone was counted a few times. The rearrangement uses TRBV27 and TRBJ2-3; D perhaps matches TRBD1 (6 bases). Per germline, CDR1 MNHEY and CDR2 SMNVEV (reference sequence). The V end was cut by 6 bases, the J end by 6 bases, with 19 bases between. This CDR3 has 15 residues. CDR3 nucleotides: TGTGCCAGCAGCCCGGAGGTGGGGGCGGTGGATACGCAGTATTTT. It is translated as CASSPEVGAVDTQYF.

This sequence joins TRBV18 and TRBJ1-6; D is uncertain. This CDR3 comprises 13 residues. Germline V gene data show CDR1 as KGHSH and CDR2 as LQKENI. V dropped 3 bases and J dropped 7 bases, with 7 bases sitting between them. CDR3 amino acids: CASSPKHNSPLHF. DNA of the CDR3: TGTGCCAGCTCACCTAAGCACAATTCACCCCTCCACTTT. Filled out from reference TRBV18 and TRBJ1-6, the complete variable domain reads NAGVMQNPRHLVRRRGQEARLRCSPMKGHSHVYWYRQLPEEGLKFMVYLQKENIIDESGMPKERFSAEFPKEGPSILRIQQVVRGDSAAYFCASSPKHNSPLHFGNGTRLTVT.

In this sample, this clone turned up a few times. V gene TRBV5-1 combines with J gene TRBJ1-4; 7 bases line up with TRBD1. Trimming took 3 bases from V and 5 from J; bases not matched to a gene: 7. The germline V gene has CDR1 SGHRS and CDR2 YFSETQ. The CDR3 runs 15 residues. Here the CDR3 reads CASSWETGRNEKLFF. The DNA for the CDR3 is TGCGCCAGCAGCTGGGAGACAGGGAGAAATGAAAAACTGTTTTTT. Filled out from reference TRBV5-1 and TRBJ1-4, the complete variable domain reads KAGVTQTPRYLIKTRGQQVTLSCSPISGHRSVSWYQQTPGQGLQFLFEYFSETQRNKGNFPGRFSGRQFSNSRSEMNVSTLELGDSALYLCASSWETGRNEKLFFGSGTQLSVL.

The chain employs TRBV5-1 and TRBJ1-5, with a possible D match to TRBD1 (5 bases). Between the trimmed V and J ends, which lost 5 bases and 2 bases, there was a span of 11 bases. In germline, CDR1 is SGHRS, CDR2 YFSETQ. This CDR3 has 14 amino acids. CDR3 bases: TGCGCCAGCAGTAGGGACGTGGGCAATCAGCCCCAGCATTTT. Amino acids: CASSRDVGNQPQHF.

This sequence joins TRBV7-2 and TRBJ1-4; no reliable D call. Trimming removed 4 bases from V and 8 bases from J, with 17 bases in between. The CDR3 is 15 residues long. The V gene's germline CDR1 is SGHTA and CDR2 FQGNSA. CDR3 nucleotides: TGTGCCAGCAGCTCTGATAGCGGGCAAGGGGAAAAACTGTTTTTT. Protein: CASSSDSGQGEKLFF.

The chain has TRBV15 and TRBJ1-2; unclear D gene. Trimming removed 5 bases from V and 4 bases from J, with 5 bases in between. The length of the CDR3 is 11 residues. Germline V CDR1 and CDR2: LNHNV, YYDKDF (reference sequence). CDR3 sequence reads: CATSPTYGYTF. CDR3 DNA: TGTGCCACCAGCCCCACCTATGGCTACACCTTC. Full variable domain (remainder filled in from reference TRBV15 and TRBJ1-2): DAMVIQNPRYQVTQFGKPVTLSCSQTLNHNVMYWYQQKSSQAPKLLFHYYDKDFNNEADTPDNFQSRRPNTSFCFLDIRSPGLGDTAMYLCATSPTYGYTFGSGTRLTVV.

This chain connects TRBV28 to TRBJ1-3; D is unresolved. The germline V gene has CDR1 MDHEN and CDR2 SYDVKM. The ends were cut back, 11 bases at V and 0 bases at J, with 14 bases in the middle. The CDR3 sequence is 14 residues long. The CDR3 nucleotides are TGTGCCCACGGGAACGGATACTCTGGAAACACCATATATTTT. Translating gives CAHGNGYSGNTIYF. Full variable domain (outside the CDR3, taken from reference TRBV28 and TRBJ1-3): DVKVTQSSRYLVKRTGEKVFLECVQDMDHENMFWYRQDPGLGLRLIYFSYDVKMKEKGDIPEGYSVSREKKERFSLILESASTNQTSMYLCAHGNGYSGNTIYFGEGSWLTVV.

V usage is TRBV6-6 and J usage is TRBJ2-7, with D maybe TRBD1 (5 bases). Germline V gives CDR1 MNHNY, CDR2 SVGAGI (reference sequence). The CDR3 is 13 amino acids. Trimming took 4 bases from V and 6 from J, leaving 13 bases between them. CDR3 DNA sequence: TGTGCCAGCAGTTCTGGTCAGGGTGGCGAGCAGTACTTC. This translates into CASSSGQGGEQYF.

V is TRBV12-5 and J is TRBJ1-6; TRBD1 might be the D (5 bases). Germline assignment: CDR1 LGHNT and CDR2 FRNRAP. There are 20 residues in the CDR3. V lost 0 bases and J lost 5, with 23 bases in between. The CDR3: CASGLVRSLTRVIDNSPLHF. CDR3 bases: TGTGCTAGTGGTTTGGTACGGTCCCTAACCAGGGTAATCGATAATTCACCCCTCCACTTT. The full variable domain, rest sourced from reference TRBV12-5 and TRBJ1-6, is DARVTQTPRHKVTEMGQEVTMRCQPILGHNTVFWYRQTMMQGLELLAYFRNRAPLDDSGMPKDRFSAEMPDATLATLKIQPSEPRDSAVYFCASGLVRSLTRVIDNSPLHFGNGTRLTVT.

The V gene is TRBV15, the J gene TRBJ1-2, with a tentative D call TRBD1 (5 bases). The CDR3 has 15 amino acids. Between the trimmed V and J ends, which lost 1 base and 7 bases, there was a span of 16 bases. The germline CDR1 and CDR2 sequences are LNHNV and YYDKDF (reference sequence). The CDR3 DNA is TGTGCCACCAGCAGAGGGCGGCGGGACCACTTTGGCTACACCTTC. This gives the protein CATSRGRRDHFGYTF. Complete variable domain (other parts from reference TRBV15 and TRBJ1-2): DAMVIQNPRYQVTQFGKPVTLSCSQTLNHNVMYWYQQKSSQAPKLLFHYYDKDFNNEADTPDNFQSRRPNTSFCFLDIRSPGLGDTAMYLCATSRGRRDHFGYTFGSGTRLTVV.